A single sample gave rise to the 11 T cell receptor beta chains below, sequenced in a study of early T cells in non-severe SARS-CoV-2 infection. TCRdb analysed the 5' RACE reads with MiXCR anew, one entry per CDR3 protein. Here the sample spans tens of thousands of distinct CDR3 sequences, 9% to 10% being singletons. The specimen comprised whole blood, sampled at baseline. The receptors originated from an adult who was a healthcare worker with PCR-confirmed SARS-CoV-2 infection or an uninfected control (not recorded which).

This clonotype was seen at least ten times. The rearrangement joins TRBV12-2 to TRBJ2-1; TRBD2 is the table's D call and was not checked against the DNA. TRBV12-2 is a pseudogene. The CDR3 totals 16 residues. CDR3 sequence (DNA): TGTGCAAGTCGCTTAACCGGACTAGCGGGATGTTATGAGCAGTTCTTC. Translation: CASRLTGLAGCYEQFF.

As to this clonotype: Without the conserved terminal phenylalanine or tryptophan, this CDR3 likely stems from a read error. J is TRBJ2-1 and V is TRBV20-1; 8 bases fit TRBD2. There are 13 residues in the CDR3. Trimming removed 6 bases from V and 4 bases from J; junction bases left unmatched: 5. Germline-derived CDR1 and CDR2 are DFQATT and SNEGSKA (reference sequence). This CDR3 is CSAAGVAYNEQFS. Written as DNA, the CDR3 is TGCAGTGCAGCGGGAGTAGCTTACAATGAGCAGTTCTCC.

This clonotype has more than one count but fewer than ten. The chain carries TRBV24-1 and TRBJ2-1; 11 positions agree with TRBD1. Looked up from germline, CDR1 is KGHDR and CDR2 is SFDVKD. This CDR3 is built from 15 residues. V shed 3 bases, J shed 7 bases, and the junction held 4 bases outside the gene matches. CDR3 region: CATSDRGQGENEQFF. For the CDR3, the DNA is TGTGCCACCAGTGATCGGGGACAGGGGGAGAATGAGCAGTTCTTC.

DNA for the CDR3: TGCGCCAGCAGCTTGAGTCAGGCCGGGGAGCTGTTTTTT. The encoded protein is CASSLSQAGELFF. The V call is TRBV5-1, the J call TRBJ2-2; no firm D call. Looked up from germline, CDR1 is SGHRS and CDR2 is YFSETQ. The CDR3 runs to 13 residues. V was cut by 1 base and J by 6 bases, with 7 bases left in between.

In its sample, this clonotype was seen many times. The chain links TRBV6-1 to TRBJ2-7; no clear D gene. CDR3 size: 14 residues. V was trimmed by 4 bases and J by 7 bases, leaving 17 bases between them. CDR1 MNHNS and CDR2 SASEGT come from the germline V gene. The CDR3 here is CASSAPGPREEQYF. The CDR3 nucleotides read TGTGCCAGCAGTGCCCCCGGGCCTAGGGAAGAGCAGTACTTC.

The chain couples TRBV29-1 to TRBJ1-1; possibly TRBD1 for D (6 bases). This CDR3 has 13 amino acids. Between the trimmed V and J ends, which lost 5 bases and 4 bases, there was a span of 14 bases. Germline V gene sequence: CDR1 SQVTM, CDR2 ANQGSEA. CDR3 region: CSVYPRGATEAFF. The CDR3 DNA reads TGCAGCGTTTATCCCAGGGGAGCCACTGAAGCTTTCTTT.

This clonotype was detected many times. The V call is TRBV28, the J call TRBJ2-7, with D uncertain. V lost 1 base to trimming and J lost 3 bases, with 10 bases between them. CDR1 and CDR2 from the germline V gene are MDHEN and SYDVKM. The CDR3 covers 14 residues. The CDR3, as DNA: TGTGCCAGCAGTTTATCCTATCTTCGCTACGAGCAGTACTTC. This gives the protein CASSLSYLRYEQYF.

The chain employs TRBV29-1 and TRBJ1-1, with D unresolved. Per the germline V gene, CDR1 is SQVTM and CDR2 is ANQGSEA. The CDR3 has 11 amino acids. The V end was cut by 7 bases, the J end by 3 bases, with 9 bases between. The CDR3 DNA follows: TGCAGCGGGACTGGGGACACTGAAGCTTTCTTT. It is translated as CSGTGDTEAFF.

The chain employs TRBV13 and TRBJ2-1; 9 nucleotides align to TRBD2. V was clipped by 1 base and J by 7 bases; unmatched bases: 8. The CDR3 has 16 amino acids. The germline V gene has CDR1 PRHDT and CDR2 FYEKMQ (reference sequence). The CDR3 region is CASSLALAGTANEQFF. DNA of the CDR3: TGTGCCAGCAGCTTAGCCCTAGCGGGGACAGCAAATGAGCAGTTCTTC. Supplemented by reference TRBV13 and TRBJ2-1, the full variable domain reads AAGVIQSPRHLIKEKRETATLKCYPIPRHDTVYWYQQGPGQDPQFLISFYEKMQSDKGSIPDRFSAQQFSDYHSELNMSSLELGDSALYFCASSLALAGTANEQFFGPGTRLTVL.

There are many counts of this clonotype. The J gene is TRBJ1-4, the V gene TRBV28; tentatively, D is TRBD1 (6 bases). The germline gives CDR1 MDHEN, CDR2 SYDVKM. V gave up 1 base and J gave up 11 bases, with 17 bases separating them. The CDR3 spans 15 residues. The DNA for the CDR3 is TGTGCCAGCAGTTTATTGGGGACATTCTCCGGGAAACTGTTTTTT. Its translation: CASSLLGTFSGKLFF.

This clonotype was found a few times. The chain has TRBV7-2 and TRBJ1-2; 11 bases fit TRBD1. The J segment lost 8 bases and the V segment lost 5 bases, leaving 10 bases of the junction unmatched. This CDR3 has 15 amino acids. CDR1 SGHTA and CDR2 FQGNSA come from the germline V gene. The CDR3 region is CASSIPGQGVIGYTF. CDR3 nucleotides: TGTGCCAGCAGCATACCGGGACAGGGGGTTATAGGCTACACCTTC.